A single sample gave rise to the 5 T cell receptor beta chains below, sequenced in a study of blood T cell repertoires in COVID-19. Measured with immunoSEQ multiplex PCR; TCRdb has only the in-frame clones, and not every one. This repertoire shows fewer than 120,000 clones, 75% to 80% found once; its top ten account for 16%. The sample comprised peripheral blood. Source of these receptors: an elderly woman with active or convalescent COVID-19.

The genes are TRBV5-4 and TRBJ1-2; possibly TRBD1 for D (5 bases). Trimming removed 4 bases from V and 8 bases from J, with 15 bases in between. This CDR3 has 13 residues. The germline V gene encodes CDR1 SGHNT and CDR2 YYREEE (reference sequence). The CDR3 DNA sequence: TGTGCCAGCAGCGACGGGACTCGTGGGGGCTACACCTTC. Translated: CASSDGTRGGYTF.

The chain employs TRBV5-8 and TRBJ2-1; possible D gene TRBD2, 6 bases. V lost 4 bases to trimming and J lost 3 bases, with 11 bases between them. This CDR3 is built from 14 residues. CDR1 is SGHTS, CDR2 YDEGEE, per germline. The CDR3 DNA reads as TGTGCCAGCAGCAAAGGGGACTTCTACAATGAGCAGTTCTTC. It translates to CASSKGDFYNEQFF. Combining the CDR3 with reference TRBV5-8 and TRBJ2-1 gives the whole variable domain EAGVTQSPTHLIKTRGQQATLRCSPISGHTSVYWYQQALGLGLQFLLWYDEGEERNRGNFPPRFSGRQFPNYSSELNVNALELEDSALYLCASSKGDFYNEQFFGPGTRLTVL.

V and J are TRBV28 and TRBJ1-2; TRBD1 agrees at 8 bases. The length of the CDR3 is 15 residues. V gave up 6 bases and J gave up 4 bases; unmatched junction bases: 10. Germline CDR1 and CDR2: MDHEN and SYDVKM. DNA of the CDR3: TGTGCCAGCAGCTCAACAGGGGGTATGGTCTATGGCTACACCTTC. As protein: CASSSTGGMVYGYTF.

The chain combines TRBV2 with TRBJ2-7; D is perhaps TRBD2 (7 bases). The germline V gene encodes CDR1 SNHLY and CDR2 FYNNEI. The CDR3 length is 15 residues. Trimming took 1 base from V and 3 from J, leaving 13 bases between them. CDR3 region: CASSEGGGRFYEQYF. The DNA of the CDR3 is TGTGCCAGCAGTGAAGGGGGGGGGCGGTTCTACGAGCAGTACTTC.

The gene calls are TRBV7-8 and TRBJ2-7; 9 bases match TRBD2. Germline values: CDR1 SGHVS, CDR2 FQNEAQ. With V trimmed by 5 bases and J by 6 bases, 14 bases remained unmatched. The CDR3 contains 16 residues. The chain's CDR3 is CASSQTLWREGSEQYF. CDR3 DNA sequence: TGTGCCAGCAGCCAGACTTTGTGGCGGGAGGGCTCCGAGCAGTACTTC.